The 14 T cell receptor beta chains given below trace back to one sample, sequenced in a study of blood T cell repertoires in COVID-19. The assay was immunoSEQ multiplex PCR, and TCRdb's table has in-frame clones only and misses some. The table has roughly 43,000 clones, under 85% seen once. The sequenced sample was peripheral blood. The receptors derive from a woman aged 80 or older with acute or convalescent COVID-19.

This chain joins TRBV6-5 and TRBJ1-4, with 8 bases lining up with TRBD1. V was clipped by 6 bases and J by 8 bases; unmatched bases: 8. The CDR3 extends over 14 amino acids. The V gene's germline CDR1 is MNHEY and CDR2 SVGAGI. CDR3 sequence reads: CASRGTGMGEKLFF. The CDR3 region has the DNA TGTGCCAGCAGGGGGACAGGCATGGGGGAAAAACTGTTTTTT.

The rearrangement joins TRBV19 to TRBJ2-4; 10 bases align to TRBD1. The CDR3 has 16 residues. Trimming cost V 5 bases and J 3 bases; bases outside gene matches: 7. Germline CDR1 reads LNHDA; CDR2 reads SQIVND (reference sequence). This chain's CDR3 is CASSLPRTGGKNIQYF. The CDR3 DNA reads TGTGCCAGTAGTCTTCCTCGGACAGGGGGCAAAAACATTCAGTACTTC.

The rearrangement uses TRBV5-1 and TRBJ2-2, with TRBD1 identical over 7 bases. The V gene's germline CDR1 is SGHRS and CDR2 YFSETQ. CDR3 size: 15 residues. Germline trimming cut 2 bases from V and 3 bases from J; bases unmatched to any gene: 4. CDR3 amino acids: CASSLRTGDTGELFF. The CDR3, as DNA: TGCGCCAGCAGCTTACGAACAGGGGACACCGGGGAGCTGTTTTTT.

The chain links TRBV29-1 to TRBJ2-3; tentative D call: TRBD1 (7 bases). Germline V gene data show CDR1 as SQVTM and CDR2 as ANQGSEA. V lost 4 bases and J lost 5, with 13 bases in between. The CDR3 length is 13 residues. CDR3 sequence: CSVAPGGGDTQYF. DNA for the CDR3: TGCAGCGTTGCCCCAGGGGGAGGAGATACGCAGTATTTT.

This chain joins TRBV19 and TRBJ1-6, with 8 bases fitting TRBD1. V shed 2 bases and J 7 bases; nucleotides not matched to a gene: 13. Germline V lookup: CDR1 LNHDA, CDR2 SQIVND (reference sequence). The CDR3 runs 18 residues. The DNA for the CDR3 is TGTGCCAGTAGTATATCTACTCTGAGGACAGGGAGAAATTCACCCCTCCACTTT. As protein: CASSISTLRTGRNSPLHF.

This clone was observed a single time. This sequence joins TRBV2 and TRBJ2-3; TRBD2 matches 7 bases. Germline V gives CDR1 SNHLY, CDR2 FYNNEI. This CDR3 is built from 16 residues. V gave up 10 bases and J gave up 3 bases; unmatched junction bases: 16. The CDR3 here is CATVQPERGGTDTQYF. CDR3 DNA sequence: TGTGCCACCGTCCAACCCGAGCGGGGTGGGACAGATACGCAGTATTTT.

J is TRBJ2-1 and V is TRBV6-2 or TRBV6-3; 8 positions match TRBD2. The CDR3 covers 15 residues. Unmatched junction bases numbered 8, after V lost 4 bases and J lost 6 bases. Germline loops: CDR1 MNHEY, CDR2 SVGEGT. The CDR3 spells CASSSQRGRVNEQFF. The CDR3 nucleotides are TGTGCCAGCAGTTCCCAGCGGGGGAGAGTCAATGAGCAGTTCTTC.

The chain couples TRBV3-1 (or the pseudogene TRBV3-2) to TRBJ1-2, with D tentatively TRBD1 (5 bases). CDR3 length: 14 amino acids. Trimming shortened V by 0 bases and J by 3 bases, and 8 bases separated the two germline ends. Looked up from germline, CDR1 is LGHDT and CDR2 is YNNKEL (reference sequence). In nucleotides, the CDR3 is TGTGCCAGCAGCCAAGAAGCCAGGGACTATGGCTACACCTTC. Protein sequence: CASSQEARDYGYTF.

This rearrangement joins TRBV4-1 to TRBJ1-1, with D hard to call. Trimming took off 0 bases at V and 11 bases at J, with 13 bases between the two ends. Germline V lookup: CDR1 MGHRA, CDR2 YSYEKL. The CDR3 length is 13 residues. This CDR3 is CASSQEVVSWAFF. In DNA, the CDR3 is TGCGCCAGCAGCCAAGAGGTAGTAAGCTGGGCTTTCTTT.

This clone appeared a few times. The sample has other DNA sequences that encode this CDR3 too. The rearrangement joins TRBV7-2 to TRBJ2-5; maybe TRBD2 (7 bases). The CDR3 loop spans 14 amino acids. Germline loops: CDR1 SGHTA, CDR2 FQGNSA. V dropped 2 bases and J dropped 4 bases, with 11 bases sitting between them. CDR3 sequence: CASSLTGGAETQYF. The DNA for the CDR3 is TGTGCCAGCAGCTTAACTGGGGGGGCAGAGACCCAGTACTTC.

J is TRBJ1-4 and V is TRBV2; D is undetermined. V lost 10 bases to trimming and J lost 7 bases, with 19 bases between them. The germline gives CDR1 SNHLY, CDR2 FYNNEI. The CDR3 extends over 14 amino acids. The CDR3 region is CATVREIRGEKLFF. In nucleotides, the CDR3 is TGTGCCACCGTCCGGGAAATCCGAGGTGAAAAACTGTTTTTT.

The V gene is TRBV12-3 or TRBV12-4, the J gene TRBJ2-5; 7 bases are shared with TRBD2. The CDR3 loop spans 13 amino acids. With V trimmed by 6 bases and J by 2 bases, 3 bases remained unmatched. In nucleotides, the CDR3 is TGTGCCAGCAGCACGGGAGGACAAGAGACCCAGTACTTC. It translates to CASSTGGQETQYF.

This sequence joins TRBV6-5 and TRBJ1-1; D is possibly TRBD1 (5 bases). V shed 9 bases and J shed 2 bases, with 16 bases lying between them. In germline, CDR1 is MNHEY, CDR2 SVGAGI. CDR3 length equals 14 residues. CDR3 bases: TGTGCCAGTAGGAGGGGCAGAAGAAACACTGAAGCTTTCTTT. It codes for CASRRGRRNTEAFF.

This chain uses TRBV6-5 with TRBJ1-6; TRBD1 is a possible D gene (5 bases). V was trimmed by 7 bases and J by 8 bases, leaving 12 bases between them. Per germline, CDR1 MNHEY and CDR2 SVGAGI. The CDR3 runs 13 residues. CDR3 DNA: TGTGCCAGCAAGAGGAGGGGTGATTCACCCCTCCACTTT. It translates to CASKRRGDSPLHF.